This TCR beta chain was identified in a study of blood T cell repertoires in COVID-19 (dated by TCRdb to 2018 to 2021). Regarding the research as a whole: Samples from collaborators originated in the United States, Italy and Spain and spanned both the acute and convalescent phases of COVID-19. The samples were drawn from the first 160 participants of the ongoing ImmuneRACE study and from 950 to 1,500 subjects provided by 6 global collaborators. Deeply sampled blood TCRbeta repertoires from subjects exposed to, actively infected with, or recovered from COVID-19 were included in the dataset. The repertoires were released in a freely available public database intended as a resource for research on the immune response to SARS-CoV-2. Sample metadata almost always included a de-identified subject ID, COVID-19 status, age in years and sex. Where HLA class I and class II types were available, the types were taken from metadata supplied by the sample provider, not from assay-based typing. The material from the prospective study consisted of cDNA or gDNA derived from T cells, B-cell-depleted T cells, or PBMCs.

TCRbeta CDR3 regions were amplified from genomic DNA by means of the immunoSEQ Assay, a bias-controlled multiplex PCR. The authors' analysis ran thus. The number of nucleated cells in each sample was estimated by amplification of reference gene primers within the assay. To quantify the absolute abundance of each unique TCRbeta CDR3 rearrangement, sequence reads were collapsed and filtered. Productive Simpson clonality was computed per sample as the square root of Simpson's diversity index over productive rearrangements. TCRdb provides this immuneACCESS table in a form limited to in-frame rearrangements. Some clones are lacking; in checked studies, under half of them reflect an unresolved V gene, and why the rest are absent is not known. The V and J calls and clone size are taken from that table; D and trimming were inferred from the DNA. Recorded for this sample are around 300,000 clones; roughly nine tenths of them occurred a single time. The ten largest clones capture 2% to 3% of the sample.

Participants in the prospective study were enrolled through a virtual design, were aged roughly 18 to 100 years, and lived in fewer than 30 United States geographic areas. To assign participants to cohorts, the prospective study relied on clinical history that participants themselves reported in a screening survey and a study questionnaire. For ImmuneRACE Cohort 3, a participant was defined as recovered based on two consecutive negative NP/OP PCR tests, clearance by a healthcare professional, or resolution of symptoms. Mobile phlebotomists in the prospective study collected whole blood, serum and a nasopharyngeal or oropharyngeal swab from every participant. Over an approximately 2-month period, participants in the prospective study had the option of providing additional blood draws and questionnaires. Before DNA extraction, prospective study blood samples were shipped either frozen or at room temperature.

What the authors observed across the whole study: The quantity of clinical and demographic metadata differed by source and by participant and was supplied without curation.

V is pruned by 2 bases and J by 3 bases, leaving 2 bases of the junction without a gene match. From a lookup of the germline V gene (reference sequence), CDR1 and CDR2 are LGHDT and YNNKEL. From cysteine to phenylalanine, the CDR3 is 15 amino acids long. Here the CDR3 DNA is all that survives: 45 bases in frame from base 1. Details on this clone: The clone's antigen remains unknown. No base quality values were provided; no much bigger clone lies one nucleotide off.

Input material: PBMCs or T cells enriched from blood (not recorded which). This chain is built from TRBV3-1 (or the pseudogene TRBV3-2) and TRBJ1-3, with 9 central nucleotides matching TRBD1. This receptor was obtained from a woman between 18 and 30 years old who had recovered from COVID-19. The sequence in DNA is TGTGCCAGCAGCCAATGGACAGGGGATGGAAACACCATATATTTT. Translation gives CASSQWTGDGNTIYF.